This TCR beta chain was captured in a study of monozygotic twins with inflammatory bowel disease. From 3500 ng of total RNA, each TCR library was prepared. Template switching appended UMIs that held a 6-nucleotide sample barcode. TCRdb re-called the 5' RACE reads, yielding one record per CDR3 amino acid sequence without DNA. In all, the sample yields approximately 400,000 distinct CDR3 sequences. In germline, CDR1 is MDHEN, CDR2 SYDVKM. The CDR3 sequence is 13 residues long. Someone took a 2.5 ml blood sample from each of the donors. The sequence came from a human donor with ulcerative colitis or Crohn's disease, or a healthy co-twin of an affected twin (not recorded which). Sequencing was performed on blood. The rearrangement uses TRBV28 and TRBJ2-7; TCRdb gives TRBD1 as the D gene, but with no DNA this cannot be confirmed. The CDR3 region is CASSLRTGDEQYF.